This TCR beta chain was sequenced in a study of blood T cell repertoires in COVID-19. On the study more broadly: T cells, B-cell-depleted T cells, or PBMCs provided the cDNA or gDNA that served as material.

Here immunoSEQ multiplex PCR was the method, and the copy in TCRdb shows in-frame clones only, minus some. The sample contains 280,000 or so clones, 70% to 90% of which appear only once. Trimming took 5 bases from V and 7 from J; bases not matched to a gene: 10. The CDR3 loop spans 15 amino acids. The germline gives CDR1 SGHAT, CDR2 FQNNGV. The study counted Cohort 3 donors as recovered given two negative PCRs, clearance, or symptom resolution. The chain combines TRBV11-2 with TRBJ2-1; 8 bases agree with TRBD1. This receptor was taken from a young man who had recovered from COVID-19. Sequencing was performed on PBMCs or T cells enriched from blood (not recorded which). Here the CDR3 DNA reads TGTGCCAGCAGCCCGGTTCGACAGGGGTGGAATGAGCAGTTCTTC. Protein product: CASSPVRQGWNEQFF.